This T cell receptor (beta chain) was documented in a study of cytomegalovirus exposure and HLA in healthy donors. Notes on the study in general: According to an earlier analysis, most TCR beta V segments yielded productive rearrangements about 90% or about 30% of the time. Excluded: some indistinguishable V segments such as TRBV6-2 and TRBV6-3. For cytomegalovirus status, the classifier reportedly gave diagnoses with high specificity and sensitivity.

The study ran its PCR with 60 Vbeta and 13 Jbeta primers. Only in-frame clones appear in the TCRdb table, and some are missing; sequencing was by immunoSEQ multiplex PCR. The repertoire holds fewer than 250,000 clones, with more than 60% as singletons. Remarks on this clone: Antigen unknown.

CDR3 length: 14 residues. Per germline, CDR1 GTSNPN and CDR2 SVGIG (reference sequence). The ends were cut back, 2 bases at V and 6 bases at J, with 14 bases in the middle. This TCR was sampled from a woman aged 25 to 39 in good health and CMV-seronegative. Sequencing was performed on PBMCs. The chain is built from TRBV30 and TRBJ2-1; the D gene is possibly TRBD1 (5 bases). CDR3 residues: CAWSLGASINEQFF. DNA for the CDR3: TGTGCCTGGAGTCTTGGGGCCAGTATCAATGAGCAGTTCTTC.